Following are 32 T cell receptor beta chains from one sample sequenced in a study of blood T cell repertoires in COVID-19. Generated by immunoSEQ multiplex PCR, the TCRdb table keeps only in-frame clones and is missing some. This sample has 200,000 to 250,000 clones, with 80% to 90% found just once. The sequenced sample consisted of PBMCs or T cells enriched from blood (not recorded which). The receptors shown here come from a woman in her forties with acute COVID-19.

The chain carries TRBV4-1 and TRBJ2-1; 8 positions match TRBD2. The CDR3 has 14 amino acids. J lost 7 bases, V lost 4 bases, and 6 bases had no gene match. CDR1 and CDR2 (germline): MGHRA, YSYEKL. DNA of the CDR3: TGCGCCAGCAGCCTGGGACTAGAGTTTAATGAGCAGTTCTTC. Translating gives CASSLGLEFNEQFF.

The genes are TRBV19 and TRBJ2-1; D is perhaps TRBD2 (6 bases). The CDR3 consists of 15 residues. CDR1 is LNHDA, CDR2 SQIVND, per germline (reference sequence). V shed 9 bases and J shed 4 bases, with 19 bases lying between them. The CDR3 loop is CARPPRSGVYNEQFF. CDR3 nucleotides: TGTGCCAGGCCGCCACGTAGCGGCGTATACAATGAGCAGTTCTTC.

V gene TRBV11-2 combines with J gene TRBJ2-1, with TRBD2 identical over 11 bases. The J segment lost 4 bases and the V segment lost 3 bases, leaving 5 bases of the junction unmatched. The CDR3 runs 16 residues. Looked up from germline, CDR1 is SGHAT and CDR2 is FQNNGV. CDR3 DNA sequence: TGTGCCAGCAGCTTCCGACTAGCGGGATGGTACAATGAGCAGTTCTTC. It translates to CASSFRLAGWYNEQFF.

This clone showed up just once. The CDR3 loop reads CASSLLRTEETQYF. CDR3 nucleotide sequence: TGTGCCAGCAGCTTGCTCAGGACTGAAGAGACCCAGTACTTC. The V call is TRBV5-4, the J call TRBJ2-5; D possibly corresponds to TRBD2 (5 bases). Germline-derived CDR1 and CDR2 are SGHNT and YYREEE (reference sequence). The V and J ends lost 1 base and 3 bases respectively, with 10 bases between them. There are 14 residues in the CDR3. Looking up the rest from reference TRBV5-4 and TRBJ2-5 gives the full variable domain: ETGVTQSPTHLIKTRGQQVTLRCSSQSGHNTVSWYQQALGQGPQFIFQYYREEENGRGNFPPRFSGLQFPNYSSELNVNALELDDSALYLCASSLLRTEETQYFGPGTRLLVL.

This chain uses TRBV5-1 with TRBJ2-7, with D unclear. The CDR3 is made up of 14 amino acids. Trimming took off 4 bases at V and 0 bases at J, with 11 bases between the two ends. CDR1 and CDR2 from the germline V gene are SGHRS and YFSETQ. The CDR3 here is CASSTIAGSYEQYF. Written as DNA, the CDR3 is TGCGCCAGCAGCACAATAGCCGGCTCCTACGAGCAGTACTTC.

The V and J genes are TRBV28 and TRBJ1-6; perhaps TRBD1 as D (5 bases). The V and J ends lost 6 bases and 5 bases respectively, with 17 bases between them. The CDR3 covers 16 residues. Germline V gene data show CDR1 as MDHEN and CDR2 as SYDVKM. The CDR3 loop is CASRGGGGANNSPLHF. The CDR3 bases are TGTGCCAGCAGAGGAGGCGGAGGGGCCAATAATTCACCCCTCCACTTT.

The chain joins TRBV7-2 to TRBJ2-3; 11 bases line up with TRBD2. With V trimmed by 3 bases and J by 3 bases, 2 bases remained unmatched. CDR3 length: 15 amino acids. The germline V gene has CDR1 SGHTA and CDR2 FQGNSA. CDR3 nucleotide sequence: TGTGCCAGCAGCTTTAGACTAGCGGGGACAGATACGCAGTATTTT. Its protein product is CASSFRLAGTDTQYF. The variable domain in full, with the rest retrieved from reference TRBV7-2 and TRBJ2-3, is GAGVSQSPSNKVTEKGKDVELRCDPISGHTALYWYRQSLGQGLEFLIYFQGNSAPDKSGLPSDRFSAERTGGSVSTLTIQRTQQEDSAVYLCASSFRLAGTDTQYFGPGTRLTVL.

The V call is TRBV14, the J call TRBJ2-3, with D maybe TRBD1 (6 bases). CDR1 is SGHDN, CDR2 FVKESK, per germline. V gave up 4 bases and J gave up 2 bases, with 13 bases separating them. The CDR3 is made up of 15 amino acids. The CDR3 spells CASSLLGTYTDTQYF. CDR3 DNA sequence: TGTGCCAGCAGCCTCCTAGGGACATACACAGATACGCAGTATTTT. Full variable domain (missing parts from reference TRBV14 and TRBJ2-3): EAGVTQFPSHSVIEKGQTVTLRCDPISGHDNLYWYRRVMGKEIKFLLHFVKESKQDESGMPNNRFLAERTGGTYSTLKVQPAELEDSGVYFCASSLLGTYTDTQYFGPGTRLTVL.

In its sample, this clone was seen a few times. The V call is TRBV7-9, the J call TRBJ2-2; D is possibly TRBD2 (5 bases). Between the trimmed V and J ends, which lost 2 bases and 5 bases, there was a span of 15 bases. Germline loops: CDR1 SEHNR, CDR2 FQNEAQ (reference sequence). The CDR3 runs to 16 residues. CDR3 DNA sequence: TGTGCCAGCAGCTTATGGCGGGCCCGTGTTACCGGGGAGCTGTTTTTT. This sequence encodes CASSLWRARVTGELFF.

The chain combines TRBV9 with TRBJ1-2; 7 bases are a match to TRBD1. Per the germline V gene, CDR1 is SGDLS and CDR2 is YYNGEE. This CDR3 has 15 amino acids. V lost 3 bases to trimming and J lost 5 bases; unmatched junction nucleotides: 10. CDR3 residues: CASSGYRGPLYGYTF. The CDR3, as DNA: TGTGCCAGCAGCGGGTACAGGGGTCCTTTATATGGCTACACCTTC.

Turning to this clone: Additional DNA sequences in this sample encode the identical CDR3. The rearrangement uses TRBV19 and TRBJ1-2; TRBD1 matches 8 bases. The CDR3 length is 13 residues. J was trimmed by 8 bases and V by 6 bases; bases with no gene match: 8. Germline CDR1 is LNHDA and CDR2 is SQIVND (reference sequence). CDR3 amino acids: CASRGTGVPGYTF. DNA of the CDR3: TGTGCCAGTAGAGGGACAGGTGTTCCGGGCTACACCTTC.

The chain is built from TRBV2 and TRBJ2-5; TRBD2 matches at 8 bases. V shed 8 bases and J 4 bases; nucleotides not matched to a gene: 12. The CDR3 length is 15 residues. Looked up from germline, CDR1 is SNHLY and CDR2 is FYNNEI. CDR3 sequence: CASQLTGTRSETQYF. In DNA, the CDR3 is TGTGCCAGCCAGCTCACGGGGACTAGATCAGAGACCCAGTACTTC.

This chain uses TRBV6-1 with TRBJ1-2; D unclear. The CDR3 is 13 amino acids. V was trimmed by 3 bases and J by 4 bases, leaving 9 bases between them. Looked up from germline, CDR1 is MNHNS and CDR2 is SASEGT. The CDR3 spells CASSEPRSYGYTF. The CDR3 bases are TGTGCCAGCAGTGAGCCGCGGAGCTATGGCTACACCTTC.

The sample holds one count of this clone. V is TRBV25-1 and J is TRBJ2-7; maybe TRBD2 (6 bases). Deletions cut 2 bases from V and 5 bases from J, with 16 bases between. Germline V gene lookup returns CDR1 MGHDK and CDR2 SYGVNS. The CDR3 runs 15 residues. CDR3 coding DNA: TGTGCCAGCAGTGAAAGCCCGACGGGACTTGACGAGCAGTACTTC. This encodes CASSESPTGLDEQYF.

The J gene is TRBJ1-4, the V gene TRBV7-9, with TRBD1 matching 10 bases. Germline V gene sequence: CDR1 SEHNR, CDR2 FQNEAQ (reference sequence). This CDR3 comprises 16 residues. The ends lost 3 bases at V and 4 bases at J; junction bases unmatched: 5. CDR3 loop: CASSFPTGGGNEKLFF. The CDR3 DNA reads TGTGCCAGCAGCTTCCCGACAGGGGGCGGTAATGAAAAACTGTTTTTT.

CDR3 sequence reads: CASSLGQGRLGEQYF. The CDR3 bases are TGCGCCAGCAGTTTAGGACAGGGGCGGTTGGGCGAGCAGTACTTC. The V call is TRBV5-1, the J call TRBJ2-7; 9 bases are a match to TRBD1. Trimming cost V 5 bases and J 6 bases; bases outside gene matches: 12. This CDR3 has 15 residues. Germline CDR1 reads SGHRS; CDR2 reads YFSETQ.

The gene calls are TRBV29-1 and TRBJ2-1, with D unresolved. Germline V gene data show CDR1 as SQVTM and CDR2 as ANQGSEA. V lost 4 bases and J lost 0, with 10 bases in between. This CDR3 comprises 14 residues. CDR3 sequence: CSVVPGPSYNEQFF. The CDR3 nucleotides read TGCAGCGTTGTCCCTGGGCCCTCCTACAATGAGCAGTTCTTC.

The chain uses TRBV12-5 and TRBJ2-7; weak D call: TRBD2 (5 bases). Trimming cost V 0 bases and J 1 base, with 19 bases left between them. Per the germline V gene, CDR1 is LGHNT and CDR2 is FRNRAP. The CDR3 sequence is 18 residues long. The DNA for the CDR3 is TGTGCTAGTGGTTTGGTAGGTCTGGGCGGAACGGGATCCTACGAGCAGTACTTC. Amino acid sequence: CASGLVGLGGTGSYEQYF.

This sequence joins TRBV28 and TRBJ2-1; the match to TRBD2 covers 7 bases. The germline CDR1 and CDR2 sequences are MDHEN and SYDVKM. With 2 bases clipped from V and 3 bases from J, the junction kept 1 base outside the gene matches. The CDR3 runs 14 residues. The chain's CDR3 is CASSLAGVYNEQFF. In DNA, the CDR3 is TGTGCCAGCAGTTTAGCGGGAGTCTACAATGAGCAGTTCTTC. Full variable domain (rest looked up from reference TRBV28 and TRBJ2-1): DVKVTQSSRYLVKRTGEKVFLECVQDMDHENMFWYRQDPGLGLRLIYFSYDVKMKEKGDIPEGYSVSREKKERFSLILESASTNQTSMYLCASSLAGVYNEQFFGPGTRLTVL.

The rearrangement links TRBV21-1 to TRBJ2-2; the D call TRBD1 from the table was never checked on the DNA. TRBV21-1 constitutes a pseudogene. The CDR3 has 17 amino acids. CDR3 region: CASSKARPNKPTGELFF. CDR3 in DNA: TGTGCCAGCAGCAAAGCACGCCCCAACAAACCCACCGGGGAGCTGTTTTTT.

The chain uses TRBV28 and TRBJ1-1; possible D gene TRBD1, 5 bases. V was shortened by 10 bases and J by 4 bases, with 16 bases between the two germline ends. CDR1 and CDR2 (germline): MDHEN, SYDVKM. The CDR3 is made up of 13 amino acids. CDR3 nucleotides: TGTGCCATCCAAGGATCGGGGGGCACTGAAGCTTTCTTT. Protein: CAIQGSGGTEAFF. The whole variable domain, remainder taken from reference TRBV28 and TRBJ1-1, is DVKVTQSSRYLVKRTGEKVFLECVQDMDHENMFWYRQDPGLGLRLIYFSYDVKMKEKGDIPEGYSVSREKKERFSLILESASTNQTSMYLCAIQGSGGTEAFFGQGTRLTVV.

The chain employs TRBV7-8 and TRBJ2-5; a weak D match, TRBD1 (6 bases). The CDR3 totals 16 residues. In germline, CDR1 is SGHVS, CDR2 FQNEAQ. Trimming removed 4 bases from V and 1 base from J, with 16 bases in between. DNA for the CDR3: TGTGCCAGCAGCTCCCTGACAGGACCTCTCCAAGAGACCCAGTACTTC. Translated: CASSSLTGPLQETQYF.

The rearrangement joins TRBV18 to TRBJ2-7; 7 bases are shared with TRBD1. Per the germline V gene, CDR1 is KGHSH and CDR2 is LQKENI. V gave up 3 bases and J gave up 3 bases; unmatched junction bases: 8. The CDR3 is made up of 15 amino acids. This CDR3 is CASSPPGTAFYEQYF. For the CDR3, the DNA is TGTGCCAGCTCACCCCCGGGGACAGCCTTCTACGAGCAGTACTTC. Full variable domain (rest looked up from reference TRBV18 and TRBJ2-7): NAGVMQNPRHLVRRRGQEARLRCSPMKGHSHVYWYRQLPEEGLKFMVYLQKENIIDESGMPKERFSAEFPKEGPSILRIQQVVRGDSAAYFCASSPPGTAFYEQYFGPGTRLTVT.

CDR3 in amino acids: CASSIQGAGNYGYTF. CDR3 sequence (DNA): TGTGCCAGCAGTATCCAGGGGGCGGGTAACTATGGCTACACCTTC. The rearrangement links TRBV6-5 to TRBJ1-2; TRBD1 matches 8 bases. Germline lookup yields CDR1 MNHEY and CDR2 SVGAGI. V shed 5 bases, J shed 1 base, and the junction held 6 bases outside the gene matches. The CDR3 is 15 residues long.

The genes are TRBV9 and TRBJ2-7, with TRBD1 matching over 10 bases. This CDR3 has 14 amino acids. V was clipped by 3 bases and J by 6 bases; unmatched bases: 6. The V gene's germline CDR1 is SGDLS and CDR2 YYNGEE. Written as DNA, the CDR3 is TGTGCCAGCAGCGCTCCTGGACAGGGGGGCGAGCAGTACTTC. Translated, it gives CASSAPGQGGEQYF.

The chain couples TRBV2 to TRBJ1-2, with TRBD1 matching over 8 bases. Germline values: CDR1 SNHLY, CDR2 FYNNEI. The CDR3 consists of 14 residues. J lost 8 bases, V lost 3 bases, and 8 bases had no gene match. CDR3 DNA: TGTGCCAGCAGTGAGCAGGGGGCGAGTAAAGGCTACACCTTC. Amino acid sequence: CASSEQGASKGYTF.

The CDR3 sequence is CAWRRGGEGYEQYF. The CDR3 nucleotides read TGTGCCTGGCGCCGGGGGGGGGAGGGCTACGAGCAGTACTTC. This chain links TRBV30 with TRBJ2-7; 8 nucleotides match TRBD2. The V and J ends lost 5 bases and 3 bases, in that order; junction bases with no gene match: 9. This CDR3 is built from 14 residues. The germline V gene encodes CDR1 GTSNPN and CDR2 SVGIG (reference sequence).

This chain connects TRBV18 to TRBJ1-5; D not certain. V shed 4 bases and J shed 9 bases, with 28 bases lying between them. This CDR3 is built from 18 residues. Germline CDR1 reads KGHSH; CDR2 reads LQKENI. The CDR3 bases are TGTGCCAGCTCACTATCCCGGGAATGGGGTAGGGATAATACGCCCCAGCATTTT. This codes for CASSLSREWGRDNTPQHF.

V is TRBV18 and J is TRBJ2-3; D gene uncertain. Germline CDR1 and CDR2: KGHSH and LQKENI. Trimming took 4 bases from V and 3 from J, leaving 8 bases between them. The CDR3 covers 13 residues. CDR3 residues: CASSQVQTDTQYF. Written as DNA, the CDR3 is TGTGCCAGCTCACAAGTCCAGACAGATACGCAGTATTTT. The whole variable domain, remainder taken from reference TRBV18 and TRBJ2-3, is NAGVMQNPRHLVRRRGQEARLRCSPMKGHSHVYWYRQLPEEGLKFMVYLQKENIIDESGMPKERFSAEFPKEGPSILRIQQVVRGDSAAYFCASSQVQTDTQYFGPGTRLTVL.

Notes on this clone: This same CDR3 is encoded by further DNA sequences in the sample. This chain connects TRBV7-8 to TRBJ1-5; 9 nucleotides agree with TRBD1. The junction had 5 bases not matched to a gene; V was cut back by 4 bases and J by 4 bases. The germline CDR1 and CDR2 sequences are SGHVS and FQNEAQ. The CDR3 length is 15 residues. The CDR3 here is CASSSGTGNNQPQHF. The CDR3 nucleotides read TGTGCCAGCAGCTCAGGGACAGGGAATAATCAGCCCCAGCATTTT.

The chain carries TRBV19 and TRBJ2-7; D is possibly TRBD2 (5 bases). Germline lookup yields CDR1 LNHDA and CDR2 SQIVND (reference sequence). The CDR3 has 14 residues. Trimming removed 5 bases at V and 6 bases at J, with 17 bases between. As DNA, the CDR3 is TGTGCCAGTAGTCTTAGAGGGTTCCTGGGCGAGCAGTACTTC. It specifies CASSLRGFLGEQYF.

The chain couples TRBV24-1 to TRBJ2-1; 14 nucleotides match TRBD2. The V gene end was trimmed by 5 bases and the J gene end by 6 bases; junction bases not matched to a gene: 8. Germline assignment: CDR1 KGHDR and CDR2 SFDVKD. The CDR3 is 17 amino acids. In DNA form, the CDR3 reads TGTGCCACCAGTGGTCCCGGGACTAGCGGGAGTTTCAATGAGCAGTTCTTC. This translates into CATSGPGTSGSFNEQFF.